This T cell receptor beta chain was captured in a study of T cells after yellow fever vaccination. General study results and limits: Some clonotypes were seen in both the CD4 and the CD8 compartments. These made up a small share and likely arose from convergent recombination. The presence of abundant clonotypes contaminating from the bulk population was possible in FACS-sorted repertoires. At under 98% for CD4 and about 88% for CD8, most primary-vaccination clones showed up again after the booster.

CDR3 size: 18 residues. The ends were cut back, 3 bases at V and 0 bases at J, with 20 bases in the middle. In the case of this clonotype: What it binds is unknown.

5'RACE template switching added a universal primer site and UMIs to TCR cDNA. TCRdb ran MiXCR on the 5' RACE reads and lists one entry per CDR3 protein. This sample carries around 360,000 distinct CDR3 sequences, around 10% of them seen once, and the ten largest clones take more than 15%. The gene calls are TRBV12-3 or TRBV12-4 and TRBJ1-1, with D tentatively TRBD1 (5 bases). The clonotype was recovered from a man between 18 and 29 years old who received the YFV17D yellow fever vaccine. Sequences were derived from PBMCs, sampled on the day of the first yellow fever vaccination. The CDR3 nucleotides are TGTGCCAGCAGTTTGCGTCACCGGGGCATCGGGATGAACACTGAAGCTTTCTTT. Its protein is CASSLRHRGIGMNTEAFF.